Presented here are 22 T cell receptor beta chains from one specimen sequenced in a study of cytomegalovirus exposure and HLA in healthy donors. A multiplex PCR was run with 60 Vbeta primers and 13 Jbeta primers. Clones were sequenced by immunoSEQ multiplex PCR, and TCRdb holds only the in-frame ones, with some missing. Of 150,000 to 200,000 clones listed, 79% are singletons. Specimen: PBMCs. Receptors were obtained from a woman between 45 and 60 years old in good health and CMV-seronegative.

The J gene is TRBJ2-3, the V gene TRBV4-1; D possibly corresponds to TRBD2 (5 bases). There are 16 residues in the CDR3. CDR1 is MGHRA, CDR2 YSYEKL, per germline. The V end lost 0 bases, the J end lost 2 bases, and 12 bases lay between the germline ends. The CDR3 spells CASSQEGRGSTDTQYF. CDR3 DNA: TGCGCCAGCAGCCAAGAAGGGCGCGGGTCCACAGATACGCAGTATTTT.

This chain links TRBV7-6 with TRBJ1-3; the match to TRBD1 covers 7 bases. The CDR3 covers 17 residues. V shed 5 bases, J shed 0 bases, and the junction held 10 bases outside the gene matches. In germline, CDR1 is SGHVS, CDR2 FNYEAQ. The CDR3 here is CASSLQRGPTSGNTIYF. The CDR3 coding sequence is TGTGCCAGCAGCCTTCAAAGGGGGCCTACCTCTGGAAACACCATATATTTT.

J is TRBJ2-3 and V is TRBV4-1; 12 bases are a match to TRBD2. After removal of 4 bases from V and 0 bases from J, the junction contained 5 bases not matched to a gene. The CDR3 sequence is 17 residues long. Germline CDR1 MGHRA, CDR2 YSYEKL. The CDR3 loop reads CASSLGLAGTSTDTQYF. CDR3 coding DNA: TGCGCCAGCAGCCTAGGACTAGCGGGGACCAGCACAGATACGCAGTATTTT.

The chain employs TRBV6-1 and TRBJ1-5; TRBD1 matches at 9 bases. The CDR3 consists of 13 residues. The germline gives CDR1 MNHNS, CDR2 SASEGT. Losses at the gene ends were 7 bases for V and 6 bases for J; bases not matched to a gene: 4. The CDR3 region has the DNA TGTGCCAGCAAGACAGGGGGGACTCAGCCCCAGCATTTT. As protein: CASKTGGTQPQHF.

This sequence joins TRBV10-3 and TRBJ1-1; 7 bases fit TRBD1. Losses at the gene ends were 6 bases for V and 6 bases for J; bases not matched to a gene: 7. CDR3 size: 13 residues. Germline V gene sequence: CDR1 ENHRY, CDR2 SYGVKD. CDR3 DNA: TGTGCCATCAGAGGACAGGTAATGGCTGAAGCTTTCTTT. Translating gives CAIRGQVMAEAFF.

The chain recombines TRBV7-2 with TRBJ2-2, with 8 bases aligning to TRBD1. V trimming: 9 bases; J trimming: 6 bases; junction bases outside the gene matches: 12. CDR1 and CDR2 (germline): SGHTA, FQGNSA. This CDR3 contains 15 residues. CDR3 in DNA: TGTGCCAGTTCAATTGAGACAGGGGTGGCCGGGGAGCTGTTTTTT. Encoded protein: CASSIETGVAGELFF.

The DNA of the CDR3 is TGTGCCAGCAGCGCGCGGGTAGCGGGAGGGACAGATACGCAGTATTTT. It is translated as CASSARVAGGTDTQYF. The chain joins TRBV7-9 to TRBJ2-3; 11 bases are a match to TRBD2. CDR1 SEHNR and CDR2 FQNEAQ come from the germline V gene (reference sequence). The CDR3 runs to 16 residues. J was trimmed by 3 bases and V by 5 bases; bases with no gene match: 7.

The chain couples TRBV4-1 to TRBJ1-6; 7 bases are shared with TRBD1. Germline V lookup: CDR1 MGHRA, CDR2 YSYEKL. The CDR3 has 15 amino acids. V lost 3 bases to trimming and J lost 8 bases; unmatched junction nucleotides: 7. The chain's CDR3 is CASSHFTGADSPLHF. CDR3 coding DNA: TGCGCCAGCAGCCACTTTACAGGGGCAGATTCACCCCTCCACTTT.

The chain links TRBV7-9 to TRBJ2-1; D is undetermined. This CDR3 is built from 14 residues. The germline gives CDR1 SEHNR, CDR2 FQNEAQ (reference sequence). Trimming stripped 1 base from V and 7 bases from J, with 11 bases between. CDR3 region: CASSLDLRRNEQFF. The CDR3 bases are TGTGCCAGCAGCTTAGACCTACGCCGGAATGAGCAGTTCTTC.

This clone was recorded once. The chain couples TRBV7-2 to TRBJ1-3, with D possibly matching TRBD1 (5 bases). The CDR3 consists of 17 residues. Trimming pared 6 bases from V and 0 bases from J, leaving 18 bases between. The germline gives CDR1 SGHTA, CDR2 FQGNSA. The CDR3 loop reads CASSLITGSSSGNTIYF. CDR3 DNA sequence: TGTGCCAGCAGTTTAATTACAGGTTCGAGCTCTGGAAACACCATATATTTT.

This clone was detected once. V is TRBV6-5 and J is TRBJ2-7, with 10 bases matching TRBD2. J was trimmed by 2 bases and V by 6 bases; bases with no gene match: 4. Germline CDR1 is MNHEY and CDR2 is SVGAGI. This CDR3 is 14 amino acids long. CDR3 in DNA: TGTGCCAGCAGGCCTAGCGGGAGCACCTACGAGCAGTACTTC. Residues: CASRPSGSTYEQYF.

The chain combines TRBV19 with TRBJ2-7; perhaps TRBD1 as D (5 bases). The CDR3 extends over 15 amino acids. The V end lost 5 bases, the J end lost 2 bases, and 16 bases lay between the germline ends. CDR1 is LNHDA, CDR2 SQIVND, per germline (reference sequence). CDR3 sequence: CASSLGAAWTYEQYF. The CDR3 nucleotides read TGTGCCAGTAGTCTTGGGGCAGCCTGGACCTACGAGCAGTACTTC.

The chain joins TRBV28 to TRBJ2-1; 7 bases fit TRBD2. In germline, CDR1 is MDHEN, CDR2 SYDVKM. V dropped 6 bases and J dropped 8; count of bases not matched to a gene: 10. This CDR3 comprises 14 residues. The CDR3 loop reads CASSYRRAGDEQFF. CDR3 DNA sequence: TGTGCCAGCAGCTATCGGCGGGCGGGGGATGAGCAGTTCTTC.

The chain recombines TRBV4-2 with TRBJ2-3; perhaps TRBD2 as D (6 bases). The V gene lost 1 base and the J gene lost 4 bases, with 12 bases spanning the gap. In germline, CDR1 is LGHNA, CDR2 YNFKEQ. This CDR3 is 15 amino acids long. The CDR3 coding sequence is TGTGCCAGCAGCCAAGGGGCAGGAGGGGCAGATACGCAGTATTTT. Translation gives CASSQGAGGADTQYF.

V gene TRBV30 combines with J gene TRBJ2-1; TRBD2 might be the D (6 bases). Trimming shortened V by 7 bases and J by 5 bases, and 12 bases separated the two germline ends. The CDR3 extends over 12 amino acids. Germline CDR1 reads GTSNPN; CDR2 reads SVGIG (reference sequence). The CDR3 is CASKDYNNEQFF. The CDR3 coding sequence is TGTGCCTCCAAGGACTACAACAATGAGCAGTTCTTC. Full variable domain (rest looked up from reference TRBV30 and TRBJ2-1): SQTIHQWPATLVQPVGSPLSLECTVEGTSNPNLYWYRQAAGRGLQLLFYSVGIGQISSEVPQNLSASRPQDRQFILSSKKLLLSDSGFYLCASKDYNNEQFFGPGTRLTVL.

This chain joins TRBV18 and TRBJ2-5; 8 nucleotides match TRBD1. Germline-derived CDR1 and CDR2 are KGHSH and LQKENI. The CDR3 spans 17 residues. J was trimmed by 4 bases and V by 3 bases; bases with no gene match: 13. The CDR3 is CASSPYIQDRDRETQYF. The CDR3 DNA is TGTGCCAGCTCACCCTATATTCAGGACAGGGATCGAGAGACCCAGTACTTC.

V usage is TRBV30 and J usage is TRBJ1-2; unclear D gene. Germline V gene lookup returns CDR1 GTSNPN and CDR2 SVGIG (reference sequence). Trimming removed 2 bases from V and 5 bases from J, with 9 bases in between. The CDR3 contains 12 residues. CDR3 DNA: TGTGCCTGGAGTAGTCATAGTTATGGCTACACCTTC. Translated, it gives CAWSSHSYGYTF.

This clone has more than one count but fewer than ten. V usage is TRBV5-1 and J usage is TRBJ2-7, with 8 bases matching TRBD1. Germline V lookup: CDR1 SGHRS, CDR2 YFSETQ. The CDR3 sequence is 17 residues long. V dropped 0 bases and J dropped 5; count of bases not matched to a gene: 13. DNA for the CDR3: TGCGCCAGCAGCTTGGGACAGGGGTTCATGGCCGGCCACGAGCAGTACTTC. Translation: CASSLGQGFMAGHEQYF.

V gene TRBV5-1 combines with J gene TRBJ2-6; 11 bases fit TRBD1. Per germline, CDR1 SGHRS and CDR2 YFSETQ. This CDR3 comprises 17 residues. The junction had 3 bases not matched to a gene; V was cut back by 4 bases and J by 0 bases. CDR3 loop: CASSLGQGVSGANVLTF. CDR3 bases: TGCGCCAGCAGCCTGGGACAGGGGGTCTCTGGGGCCAACGTCCTGACTTTC.

The chain couples TRBV7-2 to TRBJ2-3, with 8 bases lining up with TRBD2. Losses at the gene ends were 7 bases for V and 4 bases for J; bases not matched to a gene: 13. The germline V gene encodes CDR1 SGHTA and CDR2 FQGNSA. The CDR3 is made up of 16 amino acids. The CDR3 DNA reads as TGTGCCAGCACAAAAAATTCGGGGGGGCCGTCAGATACGCAGTATTTT. Translating gives CASTKNSGGPSDTQYF.

The rearrangement uses TRBV27 and TRBJ1-4; D is unresolved. Germline V gene data show CDR1 as MNHEY and CDR2 as SMNVEV (reference sequence). The CDR3 runs to 17 residues. V was shortened by 4 bases and J by 8 bases, with 23 bases between the two germline ends. Here the CDR3 reads CASSSYSPREGKEKLFF. In DNA form, the CDR3 reads TGTGCCAGCAGTTCATACTCCCCCCGGGAAGGGAAAGAAAAACTGTTTTTT.

The chain uses TRBV4-1 and TRBJ1-2, with unresolved D. This CDR3 contains 13 residues. V was shortened by 0 bases and J by 5 bases, with 7 bases between the two germline ends. Germline CDR1 MGHRA, CDR2 YSYEKL. Here the CDR3 DNA reads TGCGCCAGCAGCCAAGATGAGGGTTATGGCTACACCTTC. It translates to CASSQDEGYGYTF.